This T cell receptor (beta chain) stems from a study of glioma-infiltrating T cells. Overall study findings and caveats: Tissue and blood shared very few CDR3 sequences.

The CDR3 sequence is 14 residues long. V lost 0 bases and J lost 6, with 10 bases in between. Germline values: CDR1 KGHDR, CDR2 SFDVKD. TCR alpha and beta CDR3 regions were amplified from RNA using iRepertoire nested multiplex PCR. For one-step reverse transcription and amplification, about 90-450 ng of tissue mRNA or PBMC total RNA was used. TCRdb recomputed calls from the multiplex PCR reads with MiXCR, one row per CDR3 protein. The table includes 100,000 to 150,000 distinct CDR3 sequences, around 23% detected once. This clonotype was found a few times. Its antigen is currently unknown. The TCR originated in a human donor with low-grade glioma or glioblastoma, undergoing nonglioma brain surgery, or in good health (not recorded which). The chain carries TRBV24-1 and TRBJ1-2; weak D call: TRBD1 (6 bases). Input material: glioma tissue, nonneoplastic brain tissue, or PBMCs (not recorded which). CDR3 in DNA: TGTGCCACCAGTGATTTGGCCCGGACAGATGGCTACACCTTC. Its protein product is CATSDLARTDGYTF.